This entry is about one T cell receptor beta chain. Its antigen is not identified. Germline V gene data show CDR1 as SGHRS and CDR2 as YFSETQ. The trim removed 8 bases at V and 3 bases at J, leaving 9 bases unmatched. The CDR3 sequence is 15 residues long. The data were taken from a study of T cells after yellow fever vaccination. UMIs and a universal primer site were added when TCR cDNA was made by 5'RACE template switching. Each CDR3 protein gets one entry after TCRdb re-called the 5' RACE reads with MiXCR. The repertoire consists of some 400,000 distinct CDR3 sequences, with 6% to 8% occurring once and the leading ten covering 15%. Regarding the study as a whole: Abundant clonotypes from the bulk population could contaminate FACS-sorted repertoires. It was a weaker secondary response, yet one that peaked faster, at day 5 versus 15. Among all clonotypes, a small share was observed in both CD4 and CD8 compartments.

The sample consisted of PBMCs, taken 5 days after the yellow fever booster vaccination. This receptor was identified in a man aged 30 to 39 who received the YFV17D yellow fever vaccine. The chain couples TRBV5-1 to TRBJ2-5; 11 positions match TRBD2. The CDR3 DNA reads TGCGCCAGTCAGACCGGGACTAGCGGCAAAGAGACCCAGTACTTC. This gives the protein CASQTGTSGKETQYF.